This T cell receptor (beta chain) was sequenced for a study of blood T cell repertoires in COVID-19 (dated by TCRdb to between 2020 and 2021). General notes on the study: Samples from collaborators originated in the United States, Italy and Spain and spanned both the acute and convalescent phases of COVID-19. The prospective study material was composed of cDNA or gDNA derived from T cells, B-cell-depleted T cells, or PBMCs. The dataset comprised deeply sampled blood TCRbeta repertoires from subjects exposed to, actively infected with, or recovered from COVID-19. The repertoires were made available in a free public database intended to serve as a resource for research on the immune response to SARS-CoV-2. The samples were drawn from the first 160 participants of the ongoing ImmuneRACE study and from over 950 subjects provided by 6 global collaborators. A de-identified subject ID, COVID-19 status, age in years and sex were almost always included in the sample metadata. Where available, HLA class I and class II types were obtained from metadata supplied by the sample provider rather than from assay-based typing.

Participants in the prospective study were aged roughly 18 to 100 years, lived in 20 to 25 United States geographic areas, and enrolled through a virtual design. In the prospective study, cohorts were assigned on the basis of participant-reported clinical history obtained from a screening survey and a study questionnaire. ImmuneRACE Cohort 3 recovered participants were defined by two consecutive negative NP/OP PCR tests, healthcare professional clearance, or symptom resolution. In the prospective study, mobile phlebotomists collected whole blood, serum and a nasopharyngeal or oropharyngeal swab from each participant. Over a roughly 2-month period, participants in the prospective study had the option of providing additional blood draws and questionnaires. Before DNA extraction, blood samples from the prospective study were shipped at room temperature or frozen. The immunoSEQ Assay, a bias-controlled multiplex PCR, was used to amplify TCRbeta CDR3 regions from genomic DNA. As for the authors' bioinformatics: The number of nucleated cells in each sample was estimated from the amplification of reference gene primers within the assay. Sequence reads were collapsed and filtered to measure the absolute abundance of every unique TCRbeta CDR3 rearrangement. For each sample, productive Simpson clonality was calculated by taking the square root of Simpson's diversity index across productive rearrangements. TCRdb obtained this table from immuneACCESS and retained in-frame rearrangements with V and J assigned. These tables miss some clones; where compared with another copy, unresolved V genes account for less than half of the shortfall, and the remainder is unexplained. V and J calls and clone size are as listed in that table; D and trimming were resolved from the DNA. Across this sample there are nearly 400,000 clones, with about nine tenths seen only once. Around 1.7% of the sample is in the top ten clones.

What the authors observed across the whole study: The amount of clinical and demographic metadata varied by source and participant and was provided uncurated.

The germline V gene provides CDR1 MNHEY and CDR2 SVGAGI. V is shortened by 5 bases, J by 5 bases, and the region joining them spans 13 bases. The CDR3, cysteine through phenylalanine, is 15 amino acids long. This entry keeps only the CDR3 DNA: 45 bases, framed from base 1. As for this clone: The antigen this receptor binds is unknown. Qualities for individual bases were not recorded, and no much larger clone is one base off.

The sample taken for sequencing was PBMCs or T cells enriched from blood (not recorded which). The receptor was isolated from a woman aged 25 to 39 who had recovered from COVID-19. The sequence links TRBV6-5 to TRBJ1-6; TRBD1 could be the D gene, as 6 bases match. The CDR3: CASSTSGVNNSPLHF. The nucleotide sequence is TGTGCCAGCAGTACGTCAGGGGTGAATAATTCACCCCTCCACTTT.